These 19 T cell receptor beta chains were sequenced from one sample in a study of cytomegalovirus exposure and HLA in healthy donors. PCR used 60 Vbeta primers and 13 Jbeta primers. Sequencing was performed with immunoSEQ multiplex PCR; in TCRdb, only in-frame clones are kept and a portion is missing. The table shows 52,000 or so clones, with 60% to 80% occurring only once. The sample comprised PBMCs. The receptors originated from a woman in her thirties or forties in good health and CMV-seropositive.

J is TRBJ1-3 and V is TRBV4-2, with TRBD1 as a possible D gene (6 bases). The V gene lost 4 bases and the J gene lost 2 bases, with 15 bases spanning the gap. The CDR3 consists of 16 residues. Germline V gene sequence: CDR1 LGHNA, CDR2 YNFKEQ. CDR3 in DNA: TGTGCCAGCAGCCCAGGAACAGGGCGGACTGGAAACACCATATATTTT. Translation: CASSPGTGRTGNTIYF.

The genes are TRBV4-3 and TRBJ2-1; 9 bases are a match to TRBD2. The trim removed 4 bases at V and 6 bases at J, leaving 7 bases unmatched. The CDR3 is made up of 15 amino acids. The germline gives CDR1 LGHNA, CDR2 YSLEER. CDR3 loop: CASSLERGVVNEQFF. CDR3 coding DNA: TGCGCCAGCAGCCTAGAGCGGGGGGTAGTCAATGAGCAGTTCTTC.

The chain uses TRBV1 and TRBJ2-3; the DNA was not compared with TRBD2, the D call given in the table. TRBV1 is designated a pseudogene. This CDR3 has 21 residues. The CDR3 loop reads CTSSQDSLRTSGATGTDTQYF. The CDR3 DNA reads as TGCACCAGCAGCCAAGACTCCCTGCGGACTAGCGGGGCAACGGGCACAGATACGCAGTATTTT.

This clone has just a few counts. The chain joins TRBV27 to TRBJ1-6; no clear D. Germline V CDR1 and CDR2: MNHEY, SMNVEV (reference sequence). V was clipped by 5 bases and J by 7 bases, with 9 bases between them. This CDR3 is 13 amino acids long. The CDR3 reads CASSRTRNSPLHF. The CDR3 nucleotides are TGTGCCAGCAGTAGGACTAGAAATTCACCCCTCCACTTT.

The rearrangement links TRBV4-1 to TRBJ2-5; no clear D gene. With 2 bases removed from V and 0 bases from J, the gap between germline ends came to 10 bases. The germline V gene encodes CDR1 MGHRA and CDR2 YSYEKL. The CDR3 extends over 15 amino acids. This CDR3 reads CASSQRMLYQETQYF. CDR3 coding DNA: TGCGCCAGCAGCCAACGTATGCTATACCAAGAGACCCAGTACTTC.

This clone was counted a few times. The chain employs TRBV6-5 and TRBJ1-1; 9 bases match TRBD1. Germline V gene lookup returns CDR1 MNHEY and CDR2 SVGAGI. V gave up 2 bases and J gave up 7 bases; unmatched junction bases: 5. CDR3 length: 14 residues. This chain's CDR3 is CASSYAQGAIEAFF. CDR3 sequence (DNA): TGTGCCAGCAGTTACGCACAGGGGGCAATTGAAGCTTTCTTT.

This sequence joins TRBV30 and TRBJ2-2; the match to TRBD2 covers 8 bases. The germline V gene has CDR1 GTSNPN and CDR2 SVGIG (reference sequence). The CDR3 length is 15 residues. Germline trimming cut 0 bases from V and 6 bases from J; bases unmatched to any gene: 6. CDR3 DNA sequence: TGTGCCTGGAGTGTAGAATCGGGGGGGGCCGGGGAGCTGTTTTTT. Its protein is CAWSVESGGAGELFF.

This chain uses TRBV2 with TRBJ2-1, with 12 bases matching TRBD2. The CDR3 spans 13 residues. V lost 7 bases to trimming and J lost 7 bases; unmatched junction nucleotides: 2. CDR1 and CDR2 from the germline V gene are SNHLY and FYNNEI. The CDR3 is CASTSGGANEQFF. In DNA form, the CDR3 reads TGTGCCAGCACTAGCGGGGGGGCGAATGAGCAGTTCTTC.

The rearrangement links TRBV10-3 to TRBJ1-6; the match to TRBD1 covers 7 bases. The V gene's germline CDR1 is ENHRY and CDR2 SYGVKD. The CDR3 is 14 amino acids. J gave up 4 bases and V 7 bases, and 4 bases lay outside the gene matches. The CDR3 reads CAIKGGLYNSPLHF. The CDR3 DNA reads as TGTGCCATCAAAGGGGGCCTTTATAATTCACCCCTCCACTTT.

This sequence joins TRBV2 and TRBJ2-7, with D tentatively TRBD1 (6 bases). Germline CDR1 reads SNHLY; CDR2 reads FYNNEI. This CDR3 has 12 residues. V lost 6 bases and J 3 bases, leaving 9 bases between the germline ends. In DNA, the CDR3 is TGTGCCAGCAGCAGGACAGTCTACGAGCAGTACTTC. Translation gives CASSRTVYEQYF. The variable domain in full, with the rest retrieved from reference TRBV2 and TRBJ2-7, is EPEVTQTPSHQVTQMGQEVILRCVPISNHLYFYWYRQILGQKVEFLVSFYNNEISEKSEIFDDQFSVERPDGSNFTLKIRSTKLEDSAMYFCASSRTVYEQYFGPGTRLTVT.

CDR3 nucleotide sequence: TGCGCCAGCAGCCAAGATGACAGCTCCTACGAGCAGTACTTC. As protein: CASSQDDSSYEQYF. The rearrangement joins TRBV4-3 to TRBJ2-7; tentative D call: TRBD1 (5 bases). CDR3 length equals 14 residues. CDR1 and CDR2 from the germline V gene are LGHNA and YSLEER. Trimming stripped 0 bases from V and 0 bases from J, with 6 bases between.

This clone was detected only once. Other DNA sequences from this sample encode an identical CDR3 as well. V usage is TRBV7-6 and J usage is TRBJ1-4, with no clear D. CDR1 SGHVS and CDR2 FNYEAQ come from the germline V gene. CDR3 length: 14 amino acids. V lost 5 bases to trimming and J lost 4 bases, with 11 bases between them. This CDR3 reads CASSPGPLNEKLFF. As DNA, the CDR3 is TGTGCCAGCAGCCCAGGCCCGCTTAATGAAAAACTGTTTTTT.

V usage is TRBV27 and J usage is TRBJ2-1; 15 bases fit TRBD2. Unmatched junction bases numbered 4, after V lost 6 bases and J lost 7 bases. Germline V gene data show CDR1 as MNHEY and CDR2 as SMNVEV (reference sequence). The CDR3 totals 15 residues. CDR3 in amino acids: CASRPGLAGGNEQFF. CDR3 nucleotides: TGTGCCAGCAGGCCCGGACTAGCGGGGGGGAATGAGCAGTTCTTC.

The genes are TRBV18 and TRBJ1-1, with D uncertain. This CDR3 has 15 amino acids. Germline-derived CDR1 and CDR2 are KGHSH and LQKENI. V gave up 3 bases and J gave up 0 bases, with 11 bases separating them. CDR3 in DNA: TGTGCCAGCTCACCTACCGGAGGGCTGAACACTGAAGCTTTCTTT. Translation gives CASSPTGGLNTEAFF.

This chain joins TRBV6-1 and TRBJ1-1; 9 bases are shared with TRBD1. Germline values: CDR1 MNHNS, CDR2 SASEGT. Trimming removed 6 bases from V and 11 bases from J; junction bases left unmatched: 7. This CDR3 is 12 amino acids long. The chain's CDR3 is CASSLGTGRAFF. As DNA, the CDR3 is TGTGCCAGCAGCCTAGGGACAGGGAGGGCTTTCTTT.

The chain has TRBV30 and TRBJ1-6; 7 bases align to TRBD1. The CDR3 length is 14 residues. The germline V gene has CDR1 GTSNPN and CDR2 SVGIG (reference sequence). V lost 2 bases to trimming and J lost 8 bases; unmatched junction nucleotides: 6. The CDR3 is CAWSSDRAHSPLHF. CDR3 sequence (DNA): TGTGCCTGGAGTAGTGACAGGGCCCATTCACCCCTCCACTTT.

This sequence joins TRBV5-1 and TRBJ2-7; maybe TRBD2 (6 bases). Germline values: CDR1 SGHRS, CDR2 YFSETQ. V lost 3 bases and J lost 5, with 21 bases in between. CDR3 size: 16 residues. The CDR3, as DNA: TGCGCCAGCAGCTCGGGTCTGGAGAGGAGGGTTAACGAGCAGTACTTC. This gives the protein CASSSGLERRVNEQYF. Full variable domain (missing parts from reference TRBV5-1 and TRBJ2-7): KAGVTQTPRYLIKTRGQQVTLSCSPISGHRSVSWYQQTPGQGLQFLFEYFSETQRNKGNFPGRFSGRQFSNSRSEMNVSTLELGDSALYLCASSSGLERRVNEQYFGPGTRLTVT.

The chain carries TRBV5-1 and TRBJ1-6, with D tentatively TRBD1 (5 bases). The V gene lost 6 bases and the J gene lost 6 bases, with 13 bases spanning the gap. Germline V gene data show CDR1 as SGHRS and CDR2 as YFSETQ. CDR3 length equals 14 residues. The CDR3 spells CASTSGQGNSPLHF. CDR3 sequence (DNA): TGCGCCAGCACCTCTGGGCAGGGTAATTCACCCCTCCACTTT.

The chain uses TRBV5-6 and TRBJ1-5; D is perhaps TRBD1 (5 bases). CDR1 is SGHDT and CDR2 is YYEEEE in the germline V gene. The CDR3 has 14 residues. Trimming took 2 bases from V and 5 from J, leaving 11 bases between them. The CDR3 DNA is TGTGCCAGCAGCTTCGGGACTCGGGATCAGCCCCAGCATTTT. Protein sequence: CASSFGTRDQPQHF.